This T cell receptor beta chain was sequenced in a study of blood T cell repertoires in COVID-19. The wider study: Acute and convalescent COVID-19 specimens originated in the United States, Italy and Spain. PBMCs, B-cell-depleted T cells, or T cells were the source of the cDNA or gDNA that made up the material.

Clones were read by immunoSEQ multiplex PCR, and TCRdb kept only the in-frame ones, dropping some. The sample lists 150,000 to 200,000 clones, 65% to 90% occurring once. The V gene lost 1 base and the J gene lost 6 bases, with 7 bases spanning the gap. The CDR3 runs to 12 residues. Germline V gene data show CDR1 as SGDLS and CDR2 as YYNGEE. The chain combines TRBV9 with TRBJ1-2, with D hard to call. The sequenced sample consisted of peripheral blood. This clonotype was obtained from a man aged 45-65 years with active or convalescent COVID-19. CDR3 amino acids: CASSVHGDGYTF. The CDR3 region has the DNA TGTGCCAGCAGCGTACACGGAGATGGCTACACCTTC.